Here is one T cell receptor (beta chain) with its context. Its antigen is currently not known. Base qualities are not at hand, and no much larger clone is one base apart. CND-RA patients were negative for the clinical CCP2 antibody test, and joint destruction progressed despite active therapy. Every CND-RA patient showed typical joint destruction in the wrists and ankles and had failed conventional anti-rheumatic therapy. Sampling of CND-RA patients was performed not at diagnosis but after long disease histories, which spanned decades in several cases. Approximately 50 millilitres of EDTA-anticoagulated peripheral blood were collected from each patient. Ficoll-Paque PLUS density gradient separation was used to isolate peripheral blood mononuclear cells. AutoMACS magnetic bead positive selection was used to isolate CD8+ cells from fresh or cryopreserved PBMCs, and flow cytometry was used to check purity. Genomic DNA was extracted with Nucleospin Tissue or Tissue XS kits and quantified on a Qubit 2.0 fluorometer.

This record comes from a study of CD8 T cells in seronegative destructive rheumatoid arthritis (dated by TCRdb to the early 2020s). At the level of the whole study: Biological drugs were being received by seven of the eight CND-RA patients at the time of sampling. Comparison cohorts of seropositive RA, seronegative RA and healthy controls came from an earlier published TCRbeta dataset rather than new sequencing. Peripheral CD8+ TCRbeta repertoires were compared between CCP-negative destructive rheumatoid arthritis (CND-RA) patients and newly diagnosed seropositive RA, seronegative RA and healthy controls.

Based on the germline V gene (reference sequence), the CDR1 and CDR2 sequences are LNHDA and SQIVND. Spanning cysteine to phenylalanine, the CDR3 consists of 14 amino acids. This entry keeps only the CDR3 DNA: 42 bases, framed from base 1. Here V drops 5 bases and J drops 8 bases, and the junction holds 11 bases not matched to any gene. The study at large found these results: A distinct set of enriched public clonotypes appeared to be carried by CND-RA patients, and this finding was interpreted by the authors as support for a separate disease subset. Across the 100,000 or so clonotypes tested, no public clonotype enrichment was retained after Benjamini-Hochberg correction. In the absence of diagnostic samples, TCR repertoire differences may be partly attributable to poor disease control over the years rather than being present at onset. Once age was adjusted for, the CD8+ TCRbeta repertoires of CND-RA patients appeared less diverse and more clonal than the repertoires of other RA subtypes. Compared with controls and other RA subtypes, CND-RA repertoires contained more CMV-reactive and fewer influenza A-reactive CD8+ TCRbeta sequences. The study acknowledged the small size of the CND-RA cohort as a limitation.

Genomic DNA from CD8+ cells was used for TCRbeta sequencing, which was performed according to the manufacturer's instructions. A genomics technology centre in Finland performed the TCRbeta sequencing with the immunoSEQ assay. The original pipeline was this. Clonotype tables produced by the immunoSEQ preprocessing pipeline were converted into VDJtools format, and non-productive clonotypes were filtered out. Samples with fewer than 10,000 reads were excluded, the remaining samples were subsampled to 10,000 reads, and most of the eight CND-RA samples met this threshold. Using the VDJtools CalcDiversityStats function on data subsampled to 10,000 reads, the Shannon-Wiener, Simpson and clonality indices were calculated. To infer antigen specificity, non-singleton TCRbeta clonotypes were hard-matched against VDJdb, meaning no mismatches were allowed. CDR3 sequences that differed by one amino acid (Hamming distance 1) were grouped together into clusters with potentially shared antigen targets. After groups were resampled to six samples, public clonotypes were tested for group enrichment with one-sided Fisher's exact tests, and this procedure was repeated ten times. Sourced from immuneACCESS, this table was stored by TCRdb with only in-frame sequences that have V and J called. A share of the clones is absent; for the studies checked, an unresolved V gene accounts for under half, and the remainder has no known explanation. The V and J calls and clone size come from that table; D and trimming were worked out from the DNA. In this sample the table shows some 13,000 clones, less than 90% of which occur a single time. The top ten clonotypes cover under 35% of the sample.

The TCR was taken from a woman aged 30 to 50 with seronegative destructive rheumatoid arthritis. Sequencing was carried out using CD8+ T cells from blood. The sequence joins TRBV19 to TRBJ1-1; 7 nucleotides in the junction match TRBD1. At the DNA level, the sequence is TGTGCCAGTAGTCCCTATCAGGGGGAGCGGGAAGCTTTCTTT. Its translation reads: CASSPYQGEREAFF.